This T cell receptor (beta chain) stems from a study of T cells in localized non-small cell lung cancer. The method was immunoSEQ multiplex PCR; TCRdb's version includes in-frame clones alone and lacks a portion of them. The sample includes tens of thousands of clones, about 87% of them seen just once. Trimming removed 3 bases at V and 0 bases at J, with 9 bases between. The CDR3 extends over 15 amino acids. Germline CDR1 and CDR2: SGHVS and FQNEAQ. The receptor was derived from a man between 40 and 70 years old with stage I squamous cell lung carcinoma. The material sequenced was peripheral blood, taken before any cancer treatment. The chain employs TRBV7-8 and TRBJ1-3; no clear D. The DNA for the CDR3 is TGTGCCAGCAGCTTCGGTGCAGACTCTGGAAACACCATATATTTT. It is translated as CASSFGADSGNTIYF.